Below, 32 T cell receptor beta chains from the same sample are listed, as sequenced in a study of blood T cell repertoires in COVID-19. TCRdb's copy holds only in-frame clones and misses some; the assay was immunoSEQ multiplex PCR. The data contain tens of thousands of clones, around 90% of them singletons. Sequencing was performed on peripheral blood. The source is a human donor with active COVID-19. The donor label of this sample is uncertain.

The V gene is TRBV19, the J gene TRBJ2-2; D is unclear. CDR1 is LNHDA, CDR2 SQIVND, per germline (reference sequence). V lost 0 bases to trimming and J lost 5 bases, with 4 bases between them. This CDR3 has 13 amino acids. The CDR3 region has the DNA TGTGCCAGTAGTATAGAATCGACCGGGGAGCTGTTTTTT. This codes for CASSIESTGELFF.

The chain employs TRBV19 and TRBJ1-4, with TRBD1 matching over 7 bases. This CDR3 has 14 amino acids. V was clipped by 3 bases and J by 6 bases; unmatched bases: 4. The germline V gene encodes CDR1 LNHDA and CDR2 SQIVND (reference sequence). The CDR3 DNA follows: TGTGCCAGTAGTATTACAGGGGCGGATGAAAAACTGTTTTTT. It translates to CASSITGADEKLFF. Based on the CDR3 plus reference TRBV19 and TRBJ1-4, the full variable domain is DGGITQSPKYLFRKEGQNVTLSCEQNLNHDAMYWYRQDPGQGLRLIYYSQIVNDFQKGDIAEGYSVSREKKESFPLTVTSAQKNPTAFYLCASSITGADEKLFFGSGTQLSVL.

V is TRBV2 and J is TRBJ1-2; no clear D gene. The CDR3 is made up of 13 amino acids. V dropped 2 bases and J dropped 3 bases, with 7 bases sitting between them. Germline lookup yields CDR1 SNHLY and CDR2 FYNNEI. This CDR3 is CASSELVDYGYTF. In nucleotides, the CDR3 is TGTGCCAGCAGTGAACTGGTAGACTATGGCTACACCTTC.

The genes are TRBV2 and TRBJ2-3; 10 positions agree with TRBD1. This CDR3 has 14 residues. Unmatched junction bases numbered 6, after V lost 4 bases and J lost 8 bases. The V gene's germline CDR1 is SNHLY and CDR2 FYNNEI. CDR3 protein: CASSGDRGIGTQYF. In DNA, the CDR3 is TGTGCCAGCAGTGGGGACAGGGGAATCGGTACGCAGTATTTT.

The chain recombines TRBV11-2 with TRBJ2-1, with 10 bases aligning to TRBD1. Trimming cost V 3 bases and J 6 bases; bases outside gene matches: 11. Per the germline V gene, CDR1 is SGHAT and CDR2 is FQNNGV. The CDR3 is made up of 17 amino acids. This CDR3 is CASSFYVGTGVVNEQFF. CDR3 nucleotide sequence: TGTGCCAGCAGCTTCTATGTGGGGACAGGGGTAGTCAATGAGCAGTTCTTC. The entire variable domain, with the rest obtained from reference TRBV11-2 and TRBJ2-1, is as follows: EAGVAQSPRYKIIEKRQSVAFWCNPISGHATLYWYQQILGQGPKLLIQFQNNGVVDDSQLPKDRFSAERLKGVDSTLKIQPAKLEDSAVYLCASSFYVGTGVVNEQFFGPGTRLTVL.

The genes are TRBV10-3 and TRBJ2-3; 9 nucleotides align to TRBD1. The CDR3 length is 15 residues. V lost 7 bases, J lost 2 bases, and 7 bases stayed unmatched. In germline, CDR1 is ENHRY, CDR2 SYGVKD. The CDR3 protein is CAINQGQGFTDTQYF. CDR3 nucleotide sequence: TGTGCCATCAACCAAGGACAGGGGTTCACAGATACGCAGTATTTT.

The V call is TRBV5-1, the J call TRBJ2-3; D remains unclear. Germline V lookup: CDR1 SGHRS, CDR2 YFSETQ. Trimming cost V 2 bases and J 3 bases, with 4 bases left between them. The CDR3 is 12 residues long. The DNA for the CDR3 is TGCGCCAGCAGCTTTTCGACAGATACGCAGTATTTT. Amino acids: CASSFSTDTQYF.

This clone was observed once. The gene calls are TRBV6-6 and TRBJ1-2; D not resolved. In germline, CDR1 is MNHNY, CDR2 SVGAGI (reference sequence). V was cut by 7 bases and J by 6 bases, with 18 bases left in between. CDR3 length equals 14 residues. The CDR3 reads CASTILGEDHGYTF. The CDR3 nucleotides read TGTGCCAGCACCATACTCGGTGAAGATCATGGCTACACCTTC.

The V call is TRBV5-1, the J call TRBJ2-7, with 7 bases aligning to TRBD2. Germline CDR1 is SGHRS and CDR2 is YFSETQ. Trimming removed 0 bases from V and 2 bases from J; junction bases left unmatched: 5. This CDR3 comprises 15 residues. The CDR3 sequence is CASSLESGATYEQYF. For the CDR3, the DNA is TGCGCCAGCAGCTTGGAAAGCGGGGCGACCTACGAGCAGTACTTC.

CDR3 bases: TGTGCCAGCAGCCGAGCGCGGGGGACCCAAGAGACCCAGTACTTC. It specifies CASSRARGTQETQYF. The genes are TRBV13 and TRBJ2-5; 7 nucleotides align to TRBD2. Germline values: CDR1 PRHDT, CDR2 FYEKMQ (reference sequence). The V gene end was trimmed by 5 bases and the J gene end by 1 base; junction bases not matched to a gene: 7. CDR3 length: 15 residues.

In this sample, this clone turned up once. The chain is built from TRBV18 and TRBJ2-2; D might be TRBD1 (5 bases). This CDR3 has 14 residues. V lost 5 bases to trimming and J lost 1 base, with 8 bases between them. Per the germline V gene, CDR1 is KGHSH and CDR2 is LQKENI. CDR3 residues: CASSRTLNTGELFF. In DNA form, the CDR3 reads TGTGCCAGCTCAAGGACACTGAACACCGGGGAGCTGTTTTTT.

The J gene is TRBJ2-5, the V gene TRBV5-1, with 7 bases lining up with TRBD2. The junction had 4 bases not matched to a gene; V was cut back by 0 bases and J by 2 bases. CDR3 size: 15 residues. The germline CDR1 and CDR2 sequences are SGHRS and YFSETQ. This chain's CDR3 is CASSLAGTTQETQYF. CDR3 DNA: TGCGCCAGCAGCTTGGCCGGGACTACTCAAGAGACCCAGTACTTC.

This clone has a single count. The chain links TRBV11-1 to TRBJ2-1, with TRBD2 as a possible D gene (6 bases). CDR1 and CDR2 (germline): SGHAT, FQDESV (reference sequence). The CDR3 extends over 11 amino acids. Between the trimmed V and J ends, which lost 6 bases and 9 bases, there was a span of 9 bases. DNA for the CDR3: TGTGCCAGCAGTCGTAGCGGTGAGCAGTTCTTC. Residues: CASSRSGEQFF.

The rearrangement uses TRBV19 and TRBJ1-4; 7 bases agree with TRBD1. The trim removed 5 bases at V and 11 bases at J, leaving 8 bases unmatched. The CDR3 contains 13 residues. In germline, CDR1 is LNHDA, CDR2 SQIVND (reference sequence). The CDR3, as DNA: TGTGCCAGTAGTTTCACAGGGGTAAGGAAACTGTTTTTT. It encodes CASSFTGVRKLFF.

This chain links TRBV18 with TRBJ1-3, with a tentative D call TRBD1 (6 bases). V was cut by 5 bases and J by 4 bases, with 15 bases left in between. The germline V gene has CDR1 KGHSH and CDR2 LQKENI. The CDR3 has 15 amino acids. CDR3 bases: TGTGCCAGCTCAGCCTACAGGGATCCGGGAAACACCATATATTTT. Translating gives CASSAYRDPGNTIYF.

The rearrangement uses TRBV11-1 and TRBJ2-7; TRBD2 aligns across 12 bases. Germline assignment: CDR1 SGHAT and CDR2 FQDESV (reference sequence). The CDR3 totals 15 residues. Germline trimming cut 5 bases from V and 2 bases from J; bases unmatched to any gene: 4. The CDR3 DNA reads as TGTGCCAGCAGCCATCTAGCGGGGGGGCCCTACGAGCAGTACTTC. It is translated as CASSHLAGGPYEQYF.

Only a few counts were recorded for this clone. V gene TRBV19 combines with J gene TRBJ2-2; 14 nucleotides match TRBD2. The ends lost 3 bases at V and 5 bases at J; junction bases unmatched: 8. This CDR3 comprises 18 residues. The germline V gene has CDR1 LNHDA and CDR2 SQIVND (reference sequence). This chain's CDR3 is CASSIPRLAGGRTGELFF. In DNA form, the CDR3 reads TGTGCCAGTAGTATCCCCCGACTAGCGGGAGGGAGGACCGGGGAGCTGTTTTTT.

The rearrangement uses TRBV15 and TRBJ2-6; D might be TRBD2 (6 bases). Trimming left V 2 bases short and J 3 bases short, with 14 bases between. Germline V gene sequence: CDR1 LNHNV, CDR2 YYDKDF (reference sequence). The CDR3 consists of 17 residues. The CDR3 region is CATSRRGGALGANVLTF. CDR3 sequence (DNA): TGTGCCACCAGCAGACGTGGAGGGGCGCTTGGGGCCAACGTCCTGACTTTC.

This chain connects TRBV3-1 (or the pseudogene TRBV3-2) to TRBJ1-1; no reliable D call. CDR1 is LGHDT and CDR2 is YNNKEL in the germline V gene (reference sequence). Trimming took 1 base from V and 0 from J, leaving 9 bases between them. This CDR3 contains 15 residues. The CDR3 is CASSQGSGVNTEAFF. For the CDR3, the DNA is TGTGCCAGCAGCCAAGGGAGCGGAGTGAACACTGAAGCTTTCTTT.

J is TRBJ2-1 and V is TRBV11-3; D is perhaps TRBD2 (5 bases). This CDR3 has 19 amino acids. V was shortened by 6 bases and J by 1 base, with 25 bases between the two germline ends. Germline V CDR1 and CDR2: SGHNT, YENEEA. The CDR3 DNA sequence: TGTGCCAGCAGTACTACTAGAGGACGAGGGCTAGTTTCCTACAATGAGCAGTTCTTC. This sequence encodes CASSTTRGRGLVSYNEQFF. The full variable domain, in which reference TRBV11-3 and TRBJ2-1 provide the parts outside the CDR3, is EAGVVQSPRYKIIEKKQPVAFWCNPISGHNTLYWYLQNLGQGPELLIRYENEEAVDDSQLPKDRFSAERLKGVDSTLKIQPAELGDSAVYLCASSTTRGRGLVSYNEQFFGPGTRLTVL.

V is TRBV7-6 and J is TRBJ2-7, with a tentative D call TRBD2 (6 bases). With 6 bases removed from V and 4 bases from J, the gap between germline ends came to 16 bases. Germline-derived CDR1 and CDR2 are SGHVS and FNYEAQ. The CDR3 runs to 14 residues. In nucleotides, the CDR3 is TGTGCCAGCAGTGAAGGGCCGGGGGTGTACGAGCAGTACTTC. Translating it yields CASSEGPGVYEQYF.

The chain employs TRBV19 and TRBJ2-7; 8 bases map to TRBD2. The CDR3 has 14 residues. Losses at the gene ends were 5 bases for V and 1 base for J; bases not matched to a gene: 4. CDR1 and CDR2 (germline): LNHDA, SQIVND (reference sequence). CDR3 bases: TGTGCCAGTAGTCCCCTAGCGGGTTCCTACGAGCAGTACTTC. Residues: CASSPLAGSYEQYF.

This rearrangement joins TRBV18 to TRBJ2-1, with D maybe TRBD2 (6 bases). This CDR3 spans 20 amino acids. Trimming removed 2 bases from V and 0 bases from J, with 23 bases in between. Germline CDR1 reads KGHSH; CDR2 reads LQKENI. In DNA, the CDR3 is TGTGCCAGCTCACCATGGGTCGGTCTAGCGAGTACGAGCTCCTACAATGAGCAGTTCTTC. Translated, it gives CASSPWVGLASTSSYNEQFF.

The chain links TRBV9 to TRBJ1-1; a possible D gene is TRBD1 (6 bases). Germline assignment: CDR1 SGDLS and CDR2 YYNGEE. V dropped 2 bases and J dropped 5 bases, with 19 bases sitting between them. The CDR3 is made up of 16 amino acids. CDR3 in DNA: TGTGCCAGCAGCGTCCGTTCTTTGGGGGCGCGGACTGAAGCTTTCTTT. Translation: CASSVRSLGARTEAFF.

This chain links TRBV7-3 with TRBJ2-5; D remains unclear. Trimming cost V 1 base and J 4 bases, with 7 bases left between them. Germline assignment: CDR1 SGHTA and CDR2 FQGTGA. This CDR3 has 13 residues. Here the CDR3 reads CASSLNSLETQYF. CDR3 in DNA: TGTGCCAGCAGCTTAAATTCCTTAGAGACCCAGTACTTC.

V is TRBV7-9 and J is TRBJ2-3; perhaps TRBD2 as D (5 bases). The germline gives CDR1 SEHNR, CDR2 FQNEAQ (reference sequence). The V end was cut by 5 bases, the J end by 3 bases, with 9 bases between. The CDR3 extends over 13 amino acids. CDR3 sequence reads: CASSPGMTDTQYF. The CDR3 coding sequence is TGTGCCAGCAGCCCGGGGATGACAGATACGCAGTATTTT.

The CDR3, as DNA: TGTGCCACCAGTGATCAGACTAGCAGCTGGAATGAGCAGTTCTTC. Protein product: CATSDQTSSWNEQFF. The chain links TRBV24-1 to TRBJ2-1, with TRBD2 identical over 7 bases. The CDR3 spans 15 residues. Germline V lookup: CDR1 KGHDR, CDR2 SFDVKD. The trim removed 3 bases at V and 7 bases at J, leaving 8 bases unmatched.

The V call is TRBV4-1, the J call TRBJ2-1; TRBD2 matches at 8 bases. Unmatched junction bases numbered 8, after V lost 6 bases and J lost 4 bases. The germline CDR1 and CDR2 sequences are MGHRA and YSYEKL. The CDR3 contains 15 residues. CDR3 in DNA: TGCGCCAGCAGTCCGACTAGCGTCCGTTACAATGAGCAGTTCTTC. Amino acid sequence: CASSPTSVRYNEQFF.

The chain has TRBV7-3 and TRBJ1-6; D remains ambiguous. Trimming removed 0 bases at V and 9 bases at J, with 9 bases between. This CDR3 has 14 residues. Germline CDR1 is SGHTA and CDR2 is FQGTGA. As DNA, the CDR3 is TGTGCCAGCAGCTTAACGTTCGAGGGTTCACCCCTCCACTTT. It is translated as CASSLTFEGSPLHF.

This chain joins TRBV5-1 and TRBJ2-5; maybe TRBD1 (5 bases). The CDR3 is 14 amino acids. In germline, CDR1 is SGHRS, CDR2 YFSETQ. The V end lost 0 bases, the J end lost 3 bases, and 9 bases lay between the germline ends. CDR3 protein: CASSLGGRKETQYF. For the CDR3, the DNA is TGCGCCAGCAGCTTGGGGGGCAGGAAAGAGACCCAGTACTTC. Looking up the rest from reference TRBV5-1 and TRBJ2-5 gives the full variable domain: KAGVTQTPRYLIKTRGQQVTLSCSPISGHRSVSWYQQTPGQGLQFLFEYFSETQRNKGNFPGRFSGRQFSNSRSEMNVSTLELGDSALYLCASSLGGRKETQYFGPGTRLLVL.

The J gene is TRBJ1-2, the V gene TRBV19; TRBD1 aligns across 11 bases. The germline V gene has CDR1 LNHDA and CDR2 SQIVND (reference sequence). There are 14 residues in the CDR3. V lost 5 bases to trimming and J lost 5 bases; unmatched junction nucleotides: 4. In DNA form, the CDR3 reads TGTGCCAGTAGTGTCGGACAGGGGGCGTATGGCTACACCTTC. Protein: CASSVGQGAYGYTF.

This CDR3 reads CATGQGADIQYF. CDR3 nucleotide sequence: TGTGCCACTGGACAGGGGGCAGACATTCAGTACTTC. The rearrangement uses TRBV2 and TRBJ2-4, with 11 bases that match TRBD1. Germline values: CDR1 SNHLY, CDR2 FYNNEI. The CDR3 sequence is 12 residues long. V lost 10 bases and J lost 8; bases outside the gene matches: 4.